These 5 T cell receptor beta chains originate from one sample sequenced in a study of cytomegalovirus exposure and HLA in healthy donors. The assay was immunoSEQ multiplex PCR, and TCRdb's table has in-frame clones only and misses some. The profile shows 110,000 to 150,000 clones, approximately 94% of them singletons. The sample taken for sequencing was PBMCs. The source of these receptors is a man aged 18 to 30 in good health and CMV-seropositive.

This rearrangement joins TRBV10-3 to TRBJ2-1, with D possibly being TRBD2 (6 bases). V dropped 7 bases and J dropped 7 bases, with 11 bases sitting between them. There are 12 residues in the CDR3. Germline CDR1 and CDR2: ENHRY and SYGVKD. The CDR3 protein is CAINQGRNEQFF. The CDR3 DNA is TGTGCCATCAACCAAGGGAGGAATGAGCAGTTCTTC.

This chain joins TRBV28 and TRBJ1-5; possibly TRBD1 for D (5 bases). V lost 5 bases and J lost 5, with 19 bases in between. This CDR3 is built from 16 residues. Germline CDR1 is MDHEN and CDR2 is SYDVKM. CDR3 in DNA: TGTGCCAGCAGTGACGCGGGGCCCTTGAGGGATCAGCCCCAGCATTTT. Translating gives CASSDAGPLRDQPQHF.

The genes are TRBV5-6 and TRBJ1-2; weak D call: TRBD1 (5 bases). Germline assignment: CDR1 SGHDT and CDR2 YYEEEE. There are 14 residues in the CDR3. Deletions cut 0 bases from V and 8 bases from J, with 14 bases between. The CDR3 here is CASSLGQRVQGYTF. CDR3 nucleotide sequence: TGTGCCAGCAGCTTGGGACAGCGGGTCCAGGGCTACACCTTC.

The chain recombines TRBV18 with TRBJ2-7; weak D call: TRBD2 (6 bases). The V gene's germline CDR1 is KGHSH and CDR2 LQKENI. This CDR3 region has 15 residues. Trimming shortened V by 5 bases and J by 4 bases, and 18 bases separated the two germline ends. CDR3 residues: CASSTRDSPFYEQYF. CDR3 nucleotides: TGTGCCAGCTCAACGCGGGACTCCCCCTTTTACGAGCAGTACTTC.

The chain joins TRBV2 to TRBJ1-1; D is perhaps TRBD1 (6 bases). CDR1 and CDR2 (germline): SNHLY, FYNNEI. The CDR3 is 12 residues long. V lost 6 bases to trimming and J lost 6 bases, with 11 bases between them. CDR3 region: CASSGGGAEAFF. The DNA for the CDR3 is TGTGCCAGCAGCGGAGGGGGGGCTGAAGCTTTCTTT.